These 10 T cell receptor beta chains came from one sample sequenced in a study of chemoradiotherapy in HPV16-positive cancers. Profiled with immunoSEQ multiplex PCR; TCRdb holds only in-frame clones, not every one. The sample shows over 10,000 clones, roughly 71% of them seen only once. This specimen was taken from a patient who underwent chemoradiotherapy. The receptors derive from a human donor with HPV-associated anogenital cancer.

The rearrangement links TRBV28 to TRBJ2-3, with 8 bases fitting TRBD2. This CDR3 is built from 14 residues. CDR1 is MDHEN and CDR2 is SYDVKM in the germline V gene. J was trimmed by 5 bases and V by 2 bases; bases with no gene match: 3. The CDR3 DNA reads as TGTGCCAGCAGTTTAGGCGGGAGGAAAGATACGCAGTATTTT. Protein: CASSLGGRKDTQYF.

This clone was detected only once. The chain links TRBV28 to TRBJ1-2; D remains ambiguous. V gave up 3 bases and J gave up 0 bases, with 11 bases separating them. The CDR3 has 15 amino acids. The germline V gene has CDR1 MDHEN and CDR2 SYDVKM. The CDR3 spells CASSFVLQPNYGYTF. In nucleotides, the CDR3 is TGTGCCAGCAGTTTTGTACTACAGCCTAACTATGGCTACACCTTC.

This clone was observed a single time. J is TRBJ2-2 and V is TRBV9, with D perhaps assigned TRBD1 or TRBD2 (5 bases each). CDR1 is SGDLS and CDR2 is YYNGEE in the germline V gene. The CDR3 has 16 residues. V lost 0 bases and J 3 bases, leaving 12 bases between the germline ends. CDR3 sequence reads: CASSVGQVGHTGELFF. CDR3 DNA: TGTGCCAGCAGCGTAGGGCAGGTGGGACACACCGGGGAGCTGTTTTTT.

V gene TRBV5-6 combines with J gene TRBJ1-4; D not certain. This CDR3 contains 15 residues. V was trimmed by 4 bases and J by 3 bases, leaving 13 bases between them. In germline, CDR1 is SGHDT, CDR2 YYEEEE. The CDR3 loop reads CASSPGSTANEKLFF. The CDR3 region has the DNA TGTGCCAGCAGCCCGGGCTCTACGGCTAATGAAAAACTGTTTTTT.

The chain is built from TRBV14 and TRBJ2-5, with D uncertain. Germline CDR1 SGHDN, CDR2 FVKESK. The ends were cut back, 1 base at V and 4 bases at J, with 10 bases in the middle. The CDR3 has 14 amino acids. CDR3 sequence (DNA): TGTGCCAGCAGCCAAGTTGCGACGGGAGAGACCCAGTACTTC. Its translation: CASSQVATGETQYF.

This sequence joins TRBV9 and TRBJ1-3; D call uncertain. Germline loops: CDR1 SGDLS, CDR2 YYNGEE. This CDR3 is 14 amino acids long. V shed 1 base and J shed 1 base, with 6 bases lying between them. CDR3 region: CASSVLGSGNTIYF. The CDR3, as DNA: TGTGCCAGCAGCGTATTGGGGTCTGGAAACACCATATATTTT.

The chain is built from TRBV7-3 and TRBJ2-1; 7 positions agree with TRBD2. Per germline, CDR1 SGHTA and CDR2 FQGTGA. The V and J ends lost 3 bases and 3 bases, in that order; junction bases with no gene match: 2. This CDR3 region has 14 residues. Written as DNA, the CDR3 is TGTGCCAGCAGCTTGGGCGGGGGCTACAATGAGCAGTTCTTC. It translates to CASSLGGGYNEQFF.

This chain links TRBV28 with TRBJ2-7, with TRBD2 identical over 9 bases. The length of the CDR3 is 13 residues. Germline lookup yields CDR1 MDHEN and CDR2 SYDVKM. Trimming removed 5 bases from V and 1 base from J; junction bases left unmatched: 0. The CDR3 region has the DNA TGTGCCAGCAGTACTAGCGGGTCCTACGAGCAGTACTTC. Its protein is CASSTSGSYEQYF.

This sequence joins TRBV5-1 and TRBJ2-7; 9 bases line up with TRBD1. The CDR3 runs 14 residues. Germline V gene data show CDR1 as SGHRS and CDR2 as YFSETQ. V trimming: 2 bases; J trimming: 6 bases; junction bases outside the gene matches: 6. CDR3 bases: TGCGCCAGCAGCTTCGGGACAGGGTTAGGCGAGCAGTACTTC. It codes for CASSFGTGLGEQYF.

V and J are TRBV5-4 and TRBJ2-3; 8 nucleotides agree with TRBD2. Germline CDR1 SGHNT, CDR2 YYREEE (reference sequence). V lost 2 bases to trimming and J lost 0 bases; unmatched junction nucleotides: 11. The CDR3 is 18 residues long. The chain's CDR3 is CASSFDLTSVPSTDTQYF. Written as DNA, the CDR3 is TGTGCCAGCAGCTTCGACTTGACTAGCGTTCCTAGCACAGATACGCAGTATTTT.